This section outlines one T cell receptor beta chain sequence together with its context. The team made cDNA by running eight separate reactions for each sample. TCRdb re-called the 5' RACE reads; every CDR3 protein appears as one record, without DNA. The sample includes more than 300,000 distinct CDR3 sequences. These data are taken from a study of monozygotic twins with inflammatory bowel disease. The CDR3 runs to 12 residues. This sequence joins TRBV12-3 or TRBV12-4 and TRBJ1-1; the D call from TCRdb, TRBD1, cannot be confirmed without DNA. The receptor was derived from a human donor with ulcerative colitis or Crohn's disease, or a healthy co-twin of an affected twin (not recorded which). Material: blood. The CDR3 region is CASSLLGRGAFF.